This T cell receptor (beta chain) originates from a study of T cells in Graves' hyperthyroidism and ophthalmopathy. Points from the study as a whole: Researchers found most expanded thyroid clonotypes above 0.001 in blood as well.

The study excluded patients with uncontrolled infection, other autoimmune disease, pregnancy or lactation. As for this clonotype: The target antigen is unknown.

Amplification of TCR beta CDR3 regions was performed using RNA transcripts as template. RT-PCR in the first round (using the HTBI primer set) targeted the TCR CDR3. TCRdb analysed the multiplex PCR reads with MiXCR anew, one entry per CDR3 protein. The sample carries 450,000 to 550,000 distinct CDR3 sequences, approximately 25% recorded once. This receptor was identified in a woman aged 25 to 39 with Graves' ophthalmopathy. The sequenced material came from blood.

The CDR3 DNA reads as TGTGCCAGCAGCTTCTTGGGACAGGGGGACACTGAAGCTTTCTTT. Its protein product is CASSFLGQGDTEAFF. V and J are TRBV6-1 and TRBJ1-1; 11 bases match TRBD1. The CDR3 has 15 amino acids. Trimming at V came to 6 bases and at J to 3 bases, leaving 6 bases not matched to a gene. Germline-derived CDR1 and CDR2 are MNHNS and SASEGT.